This T cell receptor (beta chain) originates from a study of shared clonotypes between healthy human individuals. Within Nashville, Tennessee resided all donors, each a Caucasian adult. Clones were read by immunoSEQ multiplex PCR, and TCRdb kept only the in-frame ones, dropping some. The data hold 1,100,000 or so clones, with roughly 74% observed a single time. The CDR3 is 16 residues long. The germline V gene has CDR1 SGHTA and CDR2 FQGNSA. V lost 0 bases, J lost 1 base, and 12 bases lay in between. The TCR comes from a man younger than 30 in good health. Some clones in this sample may be carry-over from other donors' samples. V is TRBV7-2 and J is TRBJ2-5; possibly TRBD1 or TRBD2 for D (5 bases each). Sample: memory CD4+ T cells from PBMCs. The subset was: CD45RA-negative fraction. CDR3 coding DNA: TGTGCCAGCAGCTTAGCGATGGGGGACCTCCAAGAGACCCAGTACTTC. Translating gives CASSLAMGDLQETQYF. The full variable domain, in which reference TRBV7-2 and TRBJ2-5 provide the parts outside the CDR3, is GAGVSQSPSNKVTEKGKDVELRCDPISGHTALYWYRQSLGQGLEFLIYFQGNSAPDKSGLPSDRFSAERTGGSVSTLTIQRTQQEDSAVYLCASSLAMGDLQETQYFGPGTRLLVL.